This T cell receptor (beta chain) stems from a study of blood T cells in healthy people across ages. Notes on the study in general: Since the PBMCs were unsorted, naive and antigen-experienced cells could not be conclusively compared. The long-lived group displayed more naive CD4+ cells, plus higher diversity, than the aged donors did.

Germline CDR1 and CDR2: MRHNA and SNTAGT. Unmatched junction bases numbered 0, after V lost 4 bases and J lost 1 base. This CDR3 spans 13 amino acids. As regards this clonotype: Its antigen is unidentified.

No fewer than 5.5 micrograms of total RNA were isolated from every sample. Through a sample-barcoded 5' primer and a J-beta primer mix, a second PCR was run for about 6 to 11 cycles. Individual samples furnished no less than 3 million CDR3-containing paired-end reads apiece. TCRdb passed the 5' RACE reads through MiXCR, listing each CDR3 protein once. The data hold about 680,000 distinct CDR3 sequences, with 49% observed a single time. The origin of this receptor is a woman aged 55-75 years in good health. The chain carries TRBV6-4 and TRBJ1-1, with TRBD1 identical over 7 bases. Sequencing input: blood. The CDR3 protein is CASSAGGNTEAFF. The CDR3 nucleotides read TGTGCCAGCAGTGCAGGGGGGAACACTGAAGCTTTCTTT.